This T cell receptor (beta chain) originates from a study of persistence of HIV-infected CD4 T cells. Study background: A couple of participants gave one leukapheresis sample; others gave up to about 180 mL blood repeatedly. The study, taken as a whole, reports: Bulk TCR data could not be restricted to HIV-1-infected CMV-responding cells.

This was the immunoSEQ version 4 assay in survey mode. Clones were sequenced by immunoSEQ multiplex PCR, and TCRdb holds only the in-frame ones, with some missing. The sample lists tens of thousands of clones; approximately 75% were seen once. In the case of this clone: The antigen remains unidentified.

An overlapping HIV-1 Gag peptide pool stimulated these cells at roughly 0.97 ug/peptide/mL. Memory cells lacking CD40L and CD69 with high CD45RO were sorted. The CDR3 is 14 amino acids. Trimming took off 4 bases at V and 5 bases at J, with 15 bases between the two ends. Germline CDR1 LGHNA, CDR2 YNFKEQ. The V gene is TRBV4-2, the J gene TRBJ2-7; D is perhaps TRBD1 or TRBD2 (7 bases each). The sample was CD4+ T cells sorted from PBMCs after roughly 20-hour stimulation, taken from a patient who received antiretroviral therapy. The source of this sequence is an adult man with HIV who was CMV-seropositive. The chain's CDR3 is CASSRGEGANEQYF. The CDR3 nucleotides are TGTGCCAGCAGCCGGGGGGAGGGGGCTAACGAGCAGTACTTC.